This TCR beta chain is from a study of blood T cell repertoires in COVID-19. Germline loops: CDR1 MRHNA, CDR2 SNTAGT. The CDR3 runs to 16 residues. V lost 3 bases, J lost 4 bases, and 17 bases lay in between. Methods used by the authors: Estimated nucleated cell counts came from reference gene primer amplification. TCRdb's table, derived via immunoSEQ multiplex PCR, lists solely in-frame clones and lacks some. That table supplies the V and J calls and clone size; D and trimming were determined from the DNA. The top ten clones hold roughly 3.3% of a sample with under 300,000 clones, about four fifths of them seen once.

The J gene is TRBJ2-3, the V gene TRBV6-4, with a possible D match to TRBD1 (7 bases). Sequenced sample: peripheral blood. This receptor was obtained from a woman aged 18-30 years with acute or convalescent COVID-19. In nucleotides, the CDR3 is TGTGCCAGCAGTGAACGCCAGGGGGGTGGTGCAGATACGCAGTATTTT. Translated, it gives CASSERQGGGADTQYF.